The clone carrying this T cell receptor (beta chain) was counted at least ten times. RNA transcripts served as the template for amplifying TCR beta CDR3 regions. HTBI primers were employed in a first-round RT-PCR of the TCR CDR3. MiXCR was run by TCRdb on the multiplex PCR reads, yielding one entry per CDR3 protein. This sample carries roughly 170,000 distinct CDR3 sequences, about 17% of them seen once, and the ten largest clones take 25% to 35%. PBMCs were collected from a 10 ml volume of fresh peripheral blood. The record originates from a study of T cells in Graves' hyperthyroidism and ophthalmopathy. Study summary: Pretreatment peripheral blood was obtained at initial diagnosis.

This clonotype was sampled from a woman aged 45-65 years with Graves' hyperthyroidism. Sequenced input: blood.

The CDR3 sequence is CSAREEISEKLFF. The CDR3 DNA is TGCAGTGCTAGAGAAGAGATAAGCGAAAAACTGTTTTTT. The chain uses TRBV20-1 and TRBJ1-4; D call uncertain. With 0 bases removed from V and 8 bases from J, the gap between germline ends came to 10 bases. Per the germline V gene, CDR1 is DFQATT and CDR2 is SNEGSKA (reference sequence). The CDR3 is 13 amino acids.